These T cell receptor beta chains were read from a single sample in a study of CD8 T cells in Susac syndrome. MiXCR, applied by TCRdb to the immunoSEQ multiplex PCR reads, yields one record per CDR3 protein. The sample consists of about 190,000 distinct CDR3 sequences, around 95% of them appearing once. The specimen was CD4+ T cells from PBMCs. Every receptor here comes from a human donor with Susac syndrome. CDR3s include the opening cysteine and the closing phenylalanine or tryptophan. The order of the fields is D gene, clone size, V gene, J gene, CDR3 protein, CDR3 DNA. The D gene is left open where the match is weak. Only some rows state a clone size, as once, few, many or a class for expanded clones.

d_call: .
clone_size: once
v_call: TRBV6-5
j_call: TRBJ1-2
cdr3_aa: CASSRSGYGYTF
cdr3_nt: TGTGCCAGCAGTCGTTCAGGCTATGGCTACACCTTC

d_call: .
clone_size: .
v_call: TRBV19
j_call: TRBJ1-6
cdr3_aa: CASSSRQAGNSPLHF
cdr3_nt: TGTGCCAGTAGTAGCAGACAGGCGGGTAATTCACCCCTCCACTTT

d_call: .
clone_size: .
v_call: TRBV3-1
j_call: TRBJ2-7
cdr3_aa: CASSQEGEGRYEQYF
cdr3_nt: TGTGCCAGCAGCCAAGAAGGAGAGGGGAGATACGAGCAGTACTTC

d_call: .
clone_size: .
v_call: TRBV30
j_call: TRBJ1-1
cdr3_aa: CAWSSSTGTEAFF
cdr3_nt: TGTGCCTGGAGTTCATCGACGGGCACTGAAGCTTTCTTT

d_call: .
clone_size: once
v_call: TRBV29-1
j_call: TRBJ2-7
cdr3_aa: CSVAQVLSYEQYF
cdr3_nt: TGCAGCGTTGCACAGGTCCTCTCCTACGAGCAGTACTTC

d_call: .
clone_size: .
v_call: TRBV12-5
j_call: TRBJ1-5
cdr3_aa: CASGRGYSNQPQHF
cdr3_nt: TGTGCTAGTGGAAGGGGTTATAGCAATCAGCCCCAGCATTTT

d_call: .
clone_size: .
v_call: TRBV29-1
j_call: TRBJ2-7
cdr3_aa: CSVDPGYEQYF
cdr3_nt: TGCAGCGTTGATCCGGGCTACGAGCAGTACTTC

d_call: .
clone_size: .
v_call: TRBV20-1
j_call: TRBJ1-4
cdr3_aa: CSAAATGRKDEKLFF
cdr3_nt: TGCAGTGCAGCCGCTACAGGGAGAAAGGATGAAAAACTGTTTTTT

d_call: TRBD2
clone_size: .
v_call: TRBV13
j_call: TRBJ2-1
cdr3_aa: CASSLYQRASGKSSYNEQFF
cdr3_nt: TGTGCCAGCAGCTTATATCAAAGGGCTAGCGGCAAGAGCTCCTACAATGAGCAGTTCTTC

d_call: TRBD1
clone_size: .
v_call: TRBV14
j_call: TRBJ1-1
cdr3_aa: CASRISGGTEAFF
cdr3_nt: TGTGCCAGCAGGATCTCAGGGGGAACTGAAGCTTTCTTT

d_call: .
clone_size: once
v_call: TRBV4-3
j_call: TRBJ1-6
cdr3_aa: CASSQDLGVSDSPLHF
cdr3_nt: TGCGCCAGCAGCCAAGACTTAGGGGTGTCTGATTCACCCCTCCACTTT

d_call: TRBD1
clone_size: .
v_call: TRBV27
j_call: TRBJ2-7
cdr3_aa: CASSLRTSGTGLPYEQYF
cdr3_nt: TGTGCCAGCAGTTTAAGGACGAGCGGGACAGGGCTCCCCTACGAGCAGTACTTC

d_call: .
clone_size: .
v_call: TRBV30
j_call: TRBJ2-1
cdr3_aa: CAWGRGWPFF
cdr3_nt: TGTGCCTGGGGCCGGGGCTGGCCGTTCTTC

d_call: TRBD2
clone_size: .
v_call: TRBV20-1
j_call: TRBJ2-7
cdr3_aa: CSARDRDPGLAFYEQYF
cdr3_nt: TGCAGTGCTAGAGATCGCGACCCGGGACTAGCGTTTTACGAGCAGTACTTC

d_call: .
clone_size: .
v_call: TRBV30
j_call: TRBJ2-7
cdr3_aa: CAWSPVNEQYF
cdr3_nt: TGTGCCTGGAGTCCGGTAAACGAGCAGTACTTC

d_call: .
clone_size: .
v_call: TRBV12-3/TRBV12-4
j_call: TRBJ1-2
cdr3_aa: CASSLWGGYTF
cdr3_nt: TGTGCCAGCAGTTTATGGGGGGGCTACACCTTC

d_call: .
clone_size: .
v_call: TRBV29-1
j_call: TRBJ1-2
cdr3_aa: CSVEEMGHGYTF
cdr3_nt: TGCAGCGTTGAAGAAATGGGCCATGGCTACACCTTC

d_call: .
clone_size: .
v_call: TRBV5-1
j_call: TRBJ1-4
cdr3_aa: CASSLASALEEKLFF
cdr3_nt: TGCGCCAGCAGCTTGGCCTCGGCCTTGGAGGAAAAACTGTTTTTT

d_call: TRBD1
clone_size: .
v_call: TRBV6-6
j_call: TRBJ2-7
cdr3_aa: CASSLRTGQGYEQYF
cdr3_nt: TGTGCCAGCAGCCTACGCACGGGACAGGGCTACGAGCAGTACTTC

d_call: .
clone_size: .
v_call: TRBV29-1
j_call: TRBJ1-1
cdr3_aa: CSVERSNTEAFF
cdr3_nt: TGCAGCGTTGAACGATCGAACACTGAAGCTTTCTTT

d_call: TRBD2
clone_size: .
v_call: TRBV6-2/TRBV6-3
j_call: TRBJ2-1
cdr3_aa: CASSSPTSGGSRQFF
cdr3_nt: TGTGCCAGCAGTTCCCCGACTAGCGGGGGGTCTCGGCAGTTCTTC

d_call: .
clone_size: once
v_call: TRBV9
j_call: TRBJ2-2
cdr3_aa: CASSEGVTGELFF
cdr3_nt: TGTGCCAGCAGCGAAGGGGTGACCGGGGAGCTGTTTTTT

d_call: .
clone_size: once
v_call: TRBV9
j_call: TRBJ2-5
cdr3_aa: CASSAASETQYF
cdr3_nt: TGTGCCAGCAGCGCCGCGAGTGAGACCCAGTACTTC

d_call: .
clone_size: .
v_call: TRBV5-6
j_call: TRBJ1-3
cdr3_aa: CASRGTVSGNTIYF
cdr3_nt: TGTGCCAGCCGAGGAACGGTCTCTGGAAACACCATATATTTT

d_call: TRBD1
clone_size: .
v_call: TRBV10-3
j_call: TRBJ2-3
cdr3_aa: CAISEARTGGMDTQYF
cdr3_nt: TGTGCCATCAGTGAGGCCCGGACAGGGGGTATGGATACGCAGTATTTT

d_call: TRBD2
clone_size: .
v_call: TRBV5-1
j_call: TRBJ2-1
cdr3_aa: CASSLLGTSGGLSSYNEQFF
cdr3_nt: TGCGCCAGCAGCTTGTTAGGGACTAGCGGGGGATTAAGCTCCTACAATGAGCAGTTCTTC

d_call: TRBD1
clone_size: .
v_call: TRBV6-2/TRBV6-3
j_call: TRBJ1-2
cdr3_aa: CASSTRTGTGGRGYTF
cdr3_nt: TGTGCCAGCAGTACCCGGACAGGGACCGGGGGCCGTGGCTACACCTTC

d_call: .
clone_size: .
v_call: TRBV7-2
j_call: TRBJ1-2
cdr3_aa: CASSLEVNYGYTF
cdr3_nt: TGTGCCAGCAGCTTAGAGGTCAACTATGGCTACACCTTC

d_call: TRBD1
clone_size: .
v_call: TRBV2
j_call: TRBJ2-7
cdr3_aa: CASQAGQVRDEQYF
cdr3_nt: TGTGCCAGCCAAGCTGGACAGGTTAGAGACGAGCAGTACTTC

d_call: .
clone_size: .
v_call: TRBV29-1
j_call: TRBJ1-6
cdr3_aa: CSVQGTYNSPLHF
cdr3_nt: TGCAGCGTACAGGGCACCTATAATTCACCCCTCCACTTT

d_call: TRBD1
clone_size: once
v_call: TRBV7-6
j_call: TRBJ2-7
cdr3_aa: CASSLVSRDRDYEQYF
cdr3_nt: TGTGCCAGCAGCTTAGTTAGTCGGGACAGGGACTACGAGCAGTACTTC

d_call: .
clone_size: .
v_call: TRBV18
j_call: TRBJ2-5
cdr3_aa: CASSPPGGQYF
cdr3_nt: TGTGCCAGCTCACCACCGGGGGGCCAGTACTTC

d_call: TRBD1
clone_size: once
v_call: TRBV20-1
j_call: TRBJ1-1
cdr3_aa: CSAASRTGTEAFF
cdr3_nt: TGCAGTGCTGCCTCGCGGACAGGAACTGAAGCTTTCTTT

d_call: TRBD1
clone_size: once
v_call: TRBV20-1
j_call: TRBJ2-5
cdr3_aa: CSAPYDRAQETQYF
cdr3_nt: TGCAGTGCACCGTATGACAGGGCCCAAGAGACCCAGTACTTC

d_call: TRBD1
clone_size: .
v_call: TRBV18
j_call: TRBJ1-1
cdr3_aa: CASSPPKTGTNTEAFF
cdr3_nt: TGTGCCAGCTCACCCCCCAAGACAGGGACCAACACTGAAGCTTTCTTT

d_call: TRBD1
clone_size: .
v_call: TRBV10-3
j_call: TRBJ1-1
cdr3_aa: CAISVGQMNTEAFF
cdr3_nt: TGTGCCATCAGCGTGGGACAGATGAACACTGAAGCTTTCTTT

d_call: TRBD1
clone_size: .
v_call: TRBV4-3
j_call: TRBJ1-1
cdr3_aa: CASSQGDRRNTEAFF
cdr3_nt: TGCGCCAGCAGCCAAGGGGACAGGAGGAACACTGAAGCTTTCTTT

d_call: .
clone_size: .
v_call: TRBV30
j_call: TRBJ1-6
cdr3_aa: CAWRDSRNSPLHF
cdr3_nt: TGTGCCTGGAGAGACAGTCGCAATTCACCCCTCCACTTT

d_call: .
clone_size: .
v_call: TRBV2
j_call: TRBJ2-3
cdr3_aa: CASIKGGGYGTDTQYF
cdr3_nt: TGTGCCAGCATTAAAGGAGGGGGGTACGGCACAGATACGCAGTATTTT

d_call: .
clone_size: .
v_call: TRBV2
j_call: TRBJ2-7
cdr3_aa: CATSRLSYEQYF
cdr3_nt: TGTGCCACCTCCAGGCTTTCCTACGAGCAGTACTTC

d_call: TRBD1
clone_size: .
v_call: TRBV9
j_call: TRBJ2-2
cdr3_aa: CASSPPDRGHVNTGELFF
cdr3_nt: TGTGCCAGCAGCCCCCCGGACAGGGGGCACGTGAACACCGGGGAGCTGTTTTTT

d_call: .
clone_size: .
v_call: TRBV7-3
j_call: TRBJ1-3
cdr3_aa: CASSLSRGPGNTIYF
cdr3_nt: TGTGCCAGCAGCTTAAGCCGGGGGCCTGGAAACACCATATATTTT

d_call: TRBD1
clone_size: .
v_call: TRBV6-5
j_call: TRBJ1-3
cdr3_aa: CASSYGQGQGGNTIYF
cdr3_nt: TGTGCCAGCAGTTACGGACAGGGACAAGGTGGAAACACCATATATTTT

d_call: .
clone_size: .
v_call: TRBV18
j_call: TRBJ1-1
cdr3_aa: CASSPAGNTEAFF
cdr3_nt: TGTGCCAGCTCACCAGCCGGCAACACTGAAGCTTTCTTT

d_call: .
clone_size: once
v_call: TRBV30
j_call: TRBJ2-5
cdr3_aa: CAWSGLRPETQYF
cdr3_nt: TGTGCCTGGAGTGGATTACGCCCGGAGACCCAGTACTTC

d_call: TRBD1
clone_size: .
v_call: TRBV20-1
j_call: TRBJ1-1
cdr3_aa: CSASGQGAFF
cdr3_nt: TGCAGTGCTAGCGGACAGGGCGCTTTCTTT

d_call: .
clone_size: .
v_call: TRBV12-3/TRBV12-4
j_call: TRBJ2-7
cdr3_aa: CASSLALGISRDEQYF
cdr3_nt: TGTGCCAGCAGTTTAGCCTTGGGGATCAGCCGCGACGAGCAGTACTTC

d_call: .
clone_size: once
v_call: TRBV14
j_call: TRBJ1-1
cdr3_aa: CASSQEMAFTEAFF
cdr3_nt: TGTGCCAGCAGCCAAGAGATGGCCTTCACTGAAGCTTTCTTT

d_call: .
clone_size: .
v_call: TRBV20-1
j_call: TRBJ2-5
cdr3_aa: CSSLERQETQYF
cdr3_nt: TGCAGTTCCCTAGAGAGGCAAGAGACCCAGTACTTC

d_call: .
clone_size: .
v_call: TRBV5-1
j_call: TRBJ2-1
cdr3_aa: CASSHGRLGSYNEQFF
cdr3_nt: TGCGCCAGCAGCCACGGCAGGTTAGGGTCCTACAATGAGCAGTTCTTC

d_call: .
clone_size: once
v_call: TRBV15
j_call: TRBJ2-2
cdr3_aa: CATSRVKGTGELFF
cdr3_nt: TGTGCCACCAGCAGAGTTAAAGGAACCGGGGAGCTGTTTTTT

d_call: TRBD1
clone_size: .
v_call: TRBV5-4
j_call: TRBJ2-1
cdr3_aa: CASHTGTGGYNEQFF
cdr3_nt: TGTGCCAGTCACACCGGGACAGGGGGCTACAATGAGCAGTTCTTC

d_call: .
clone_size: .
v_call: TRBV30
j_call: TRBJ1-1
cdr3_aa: CAWIRGEAFF
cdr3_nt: TGTGCCTGGATCAGAGGGGAAGCTTTCTTT

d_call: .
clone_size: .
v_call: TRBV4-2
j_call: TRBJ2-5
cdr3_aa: CASSQDQVGETQYF
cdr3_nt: TGTGCCAGCAGCCAAGATCAGGTCGGGGAGACCCAGTACTTC

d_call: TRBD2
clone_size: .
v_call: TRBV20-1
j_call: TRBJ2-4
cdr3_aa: CSALLLRGLAGGRGKNIQYF
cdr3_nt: TGCAGTGCTTTACTCCTAAGGGGACTAGCGGGGGGGCGCGGCAAAAACATTCAGTACTTC

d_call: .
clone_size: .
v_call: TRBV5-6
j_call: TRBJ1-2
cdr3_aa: CASSPGPDYGYTF
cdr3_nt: TGTGCCAGCAGTCCGGGACCGGACTATGGCTACACCTTC

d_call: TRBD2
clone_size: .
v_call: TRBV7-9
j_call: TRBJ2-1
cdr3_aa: CASSSTARTSFYNEQFF
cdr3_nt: TGTGCCAGCAGCTCCACGGCTCGGACTAGTTTCTACAATGAGCAGTTCTTC